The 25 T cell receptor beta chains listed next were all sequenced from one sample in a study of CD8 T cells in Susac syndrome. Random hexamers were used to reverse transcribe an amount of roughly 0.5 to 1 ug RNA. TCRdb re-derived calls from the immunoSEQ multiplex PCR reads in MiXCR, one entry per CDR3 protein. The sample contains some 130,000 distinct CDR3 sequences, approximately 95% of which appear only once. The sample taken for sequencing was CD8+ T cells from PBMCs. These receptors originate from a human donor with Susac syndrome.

CDR3: CASSVSGRNLGEQYF. CDR3 DNA sequence: TGTGCCAGCAGTGTGAGCGGGAGGAACTTGGGCGAGCAGTACTTC. This chain links TRBV12-3 or TRBV12-4 with TRBJ2-7, with 9 bases lining up with TRBD2. Germline trimming cut 5 bases from V and 6 bases from J; bases unmatched to any gene: 11. The CDR3 is made up of 15 amino acids.

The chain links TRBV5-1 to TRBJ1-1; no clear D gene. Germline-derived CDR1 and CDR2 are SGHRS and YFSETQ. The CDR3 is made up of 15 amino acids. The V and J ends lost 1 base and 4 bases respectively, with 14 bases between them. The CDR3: CASSLYVPLSTEAFF. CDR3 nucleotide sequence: TGCGCCAGCAGCTTGTACGTGCCCCTGAGCACTGAAGCTTTCTTT.

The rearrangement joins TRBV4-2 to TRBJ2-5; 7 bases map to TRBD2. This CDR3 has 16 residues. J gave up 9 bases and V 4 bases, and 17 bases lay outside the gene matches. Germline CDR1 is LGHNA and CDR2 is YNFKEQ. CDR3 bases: TGTGCCAGCAGCCTTCCGCCGCCGGGACTACGGGGGGCCCAGTACTTC. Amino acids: CASSLPPPGLRGAQYF.

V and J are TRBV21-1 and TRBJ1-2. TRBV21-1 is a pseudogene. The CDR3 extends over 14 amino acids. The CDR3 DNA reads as TGTGCCAGCAATCCCCATCCTACTAACTATGGCTACACCTTC. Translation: CASNPHPTNYGYTF.

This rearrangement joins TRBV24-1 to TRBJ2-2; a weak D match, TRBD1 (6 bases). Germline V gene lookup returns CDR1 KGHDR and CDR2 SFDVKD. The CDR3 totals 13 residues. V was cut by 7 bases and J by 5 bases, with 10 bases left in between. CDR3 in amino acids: CATRAGVTGELFF. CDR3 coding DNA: TGTGCCACCAGGGCAGGGGTTACCGGGGAGCTGTTTTTT.

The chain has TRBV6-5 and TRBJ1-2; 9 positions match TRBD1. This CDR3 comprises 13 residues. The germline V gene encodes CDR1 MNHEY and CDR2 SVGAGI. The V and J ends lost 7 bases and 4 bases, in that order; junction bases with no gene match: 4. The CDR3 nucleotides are TGTGCCAGCACCCAGGACAGGGGCTATGGCTACACCTTC. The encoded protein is CASTQDRGYGYTF.

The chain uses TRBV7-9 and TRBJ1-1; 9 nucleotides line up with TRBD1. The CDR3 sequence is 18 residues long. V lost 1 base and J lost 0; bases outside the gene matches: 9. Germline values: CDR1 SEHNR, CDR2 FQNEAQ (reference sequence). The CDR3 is CASSLVLGQGIMNTEAFF. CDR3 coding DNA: TGTGCCAGCAGCTTAGTTTTGGGACAGGGAATCATGAACACTGAAGCTTTCTTT.

The CDR3: CASSTGTSGSETQYF. Here the CDR3 DNA reads TGCGCCAGCAGCACTGGGACTAGCGGGAGTGAGACCCAGTACTTC. V usage is TRBV5-1 and J usage is TRBJ2-5, with 14 bases aligning to TRBD2. Per germline, CDR1 SGHRS and CDR2 YFSETQ. This CDR3 is 15 amino acids long. V shed 4 bases and J 5 bases; nucleotides not matched to a gene: 4.

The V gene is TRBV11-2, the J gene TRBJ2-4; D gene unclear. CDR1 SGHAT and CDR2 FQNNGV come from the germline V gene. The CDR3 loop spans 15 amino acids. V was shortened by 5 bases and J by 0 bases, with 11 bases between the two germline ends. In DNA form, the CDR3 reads TGTGCCAGCAGCCCCGGGCCCTCAGCCAAAAACATTCAGTACTTC. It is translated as CASSPGPSAKNIQYF.

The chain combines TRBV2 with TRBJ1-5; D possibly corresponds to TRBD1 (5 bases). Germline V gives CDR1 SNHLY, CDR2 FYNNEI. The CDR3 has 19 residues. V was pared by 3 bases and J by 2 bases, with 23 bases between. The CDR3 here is CASSDRRGQGVIGNQPQHF. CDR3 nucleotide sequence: TGTGCCAGCAGTGATAGACGGGGCCAGGGTGTAATCGGCAATCAGCCCCAGCATTTT.

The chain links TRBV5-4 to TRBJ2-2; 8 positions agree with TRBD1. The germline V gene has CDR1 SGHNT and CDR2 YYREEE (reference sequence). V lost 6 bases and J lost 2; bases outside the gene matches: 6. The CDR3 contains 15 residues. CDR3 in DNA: TGTGCCAGCAATGGACAGGGTCAAAACACCGGGGAGCTGTTTTTT. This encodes CASNGQGQNTGELFF.

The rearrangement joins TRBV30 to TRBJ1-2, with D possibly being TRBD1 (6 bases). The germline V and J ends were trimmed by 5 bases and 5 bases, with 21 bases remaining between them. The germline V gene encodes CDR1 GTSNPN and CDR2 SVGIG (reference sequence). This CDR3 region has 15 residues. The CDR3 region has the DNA TGTGCCTGGGAAACTACAGGGCTCAATGGTTATGGCTACACCTTC. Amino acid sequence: CAWETTGLNGYGYTF.

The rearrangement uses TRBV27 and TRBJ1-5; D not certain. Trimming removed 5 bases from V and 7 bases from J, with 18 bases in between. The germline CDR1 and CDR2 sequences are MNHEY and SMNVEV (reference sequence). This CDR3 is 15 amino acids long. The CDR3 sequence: CASSPSFHRSQPQHF. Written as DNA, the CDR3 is TGTGCCAGCAGTCCATCCTTCCACCGCAGCCAGCCCCAGCATTTT.

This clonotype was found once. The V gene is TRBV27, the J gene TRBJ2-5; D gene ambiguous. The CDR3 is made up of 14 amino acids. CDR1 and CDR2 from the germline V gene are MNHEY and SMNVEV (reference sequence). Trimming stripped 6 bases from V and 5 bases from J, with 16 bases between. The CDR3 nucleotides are TGTGCCAGCAGCCACCGAACCCCAGAGGAGACCCAGTACTTC. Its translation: CASSHRTPEETQYF.

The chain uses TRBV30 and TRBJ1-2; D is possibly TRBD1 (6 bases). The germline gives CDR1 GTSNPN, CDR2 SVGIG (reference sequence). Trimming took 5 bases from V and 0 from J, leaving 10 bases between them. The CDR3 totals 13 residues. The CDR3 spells CAWEGHSNYGYTF. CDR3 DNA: TGTGCCTGGGAGGGACATTCTAACTATGGCTACACCTTC.

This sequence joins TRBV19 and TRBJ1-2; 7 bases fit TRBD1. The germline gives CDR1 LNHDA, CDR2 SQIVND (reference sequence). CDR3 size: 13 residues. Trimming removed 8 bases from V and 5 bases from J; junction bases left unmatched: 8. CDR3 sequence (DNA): TGTGCCAGTGCCAGGGGGTTGGAGTATGGCTACACCTTC. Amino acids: CASARGLEYGYTF.

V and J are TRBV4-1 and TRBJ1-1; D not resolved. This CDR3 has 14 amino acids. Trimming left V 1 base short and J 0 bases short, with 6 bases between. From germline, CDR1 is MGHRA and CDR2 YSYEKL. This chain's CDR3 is CASSQGAVNTEAFF. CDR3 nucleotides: TGCGCCAGCAGCCAAGGGGCCGTGAACACTGAAGCTTTCTTT.

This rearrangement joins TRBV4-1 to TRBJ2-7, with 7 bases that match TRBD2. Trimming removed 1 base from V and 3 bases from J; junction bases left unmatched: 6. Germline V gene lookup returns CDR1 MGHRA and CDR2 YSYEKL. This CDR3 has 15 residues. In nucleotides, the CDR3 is TGCGCCAGCAGCCAAGGTGGGGGAGGGGTCTACGAGCAGTACTTC. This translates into CASSQGGGGVYEQYF.

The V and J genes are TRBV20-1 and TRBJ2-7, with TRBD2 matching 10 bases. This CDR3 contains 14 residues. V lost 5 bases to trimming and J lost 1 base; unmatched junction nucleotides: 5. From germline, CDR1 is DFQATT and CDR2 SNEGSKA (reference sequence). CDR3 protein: CSALVLAGSYEQYF. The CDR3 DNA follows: TGCAGTGCTCTCGTACTAGCGGGATCCTACGAGCAGTACTTC.

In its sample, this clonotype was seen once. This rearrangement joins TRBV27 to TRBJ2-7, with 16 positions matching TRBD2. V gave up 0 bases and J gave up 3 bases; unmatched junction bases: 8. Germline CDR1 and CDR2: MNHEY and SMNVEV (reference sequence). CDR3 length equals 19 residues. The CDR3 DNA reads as TGTGCCAGCAGTTTATCCGGGGGACTAGCGGGAGGGTTATTCTACGAGCAGTACTTC. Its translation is CASSLSGGLAGGLFYEQYF.

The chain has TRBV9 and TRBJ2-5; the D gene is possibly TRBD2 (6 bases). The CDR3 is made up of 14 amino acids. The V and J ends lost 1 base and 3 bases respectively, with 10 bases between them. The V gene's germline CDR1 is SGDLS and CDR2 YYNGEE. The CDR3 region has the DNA TGTGCCAGCAGCGTACCCGGGGGAGAAGAGACCCAGTACTTC. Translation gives CASSVPGGEETQYF.

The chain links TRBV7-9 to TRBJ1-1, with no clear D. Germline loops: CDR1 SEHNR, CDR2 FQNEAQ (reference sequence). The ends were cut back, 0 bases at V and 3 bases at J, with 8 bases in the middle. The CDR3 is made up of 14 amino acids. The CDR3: CASSLAVGYTEAFF. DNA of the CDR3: TGTGCCAGCAGCTTAGCGGTCGGTTACACTGAAGCTTTCTTT.

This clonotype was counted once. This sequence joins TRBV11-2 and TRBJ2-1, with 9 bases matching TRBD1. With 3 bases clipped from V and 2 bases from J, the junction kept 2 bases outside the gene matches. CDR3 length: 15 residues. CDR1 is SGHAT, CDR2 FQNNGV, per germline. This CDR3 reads CASSLGQGTYNEQFF. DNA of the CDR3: TGTGCCAGCAGCTTGGGACAGGGTACCTACAATGAGCAGTTCTTC.

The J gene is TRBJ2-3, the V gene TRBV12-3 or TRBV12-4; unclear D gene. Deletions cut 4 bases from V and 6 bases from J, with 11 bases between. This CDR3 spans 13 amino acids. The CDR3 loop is CASSSTFSDTQYF. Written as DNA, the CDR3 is TGTGCCAGCAGTTCAACGTTCTCGGATACGCAGTATTTT.

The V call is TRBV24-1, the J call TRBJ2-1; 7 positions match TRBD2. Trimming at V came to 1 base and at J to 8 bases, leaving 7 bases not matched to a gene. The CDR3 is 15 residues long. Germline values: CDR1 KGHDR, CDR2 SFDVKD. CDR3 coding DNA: TGTGCCACCAGTGATTTTGGCGGGAGTCAGCATGAGCAGTTCTTC. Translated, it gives CATSDFGGSQHEQFF.